The rows below give T cell receptor beta chains drawn from one sample of a study of regulatory T cells in long-lasting Graves disease. TCRdb re-derived calls from the multiplex PCR reads in MiXCR, one entry per CDR3 protein. Of under 450,000 distinct CDR3 sequences detected, less than 30% appear once; the ten largest clones hold approximately 27%. Source: peripheral blood mononuclear cells (PBMCs), taken when the disease was refractory, from a patient treated with antithyroid drugs. These receptors were collected from a woman between 40 and 50 years old with Graves disease. Each CDR3 is given with its conserved first and last residue.

V	J	CDR3
TRBV20-1	TRBJ2-7	CSAPPLRPPYEQYF
TRBV7-3	TRBJ2-1	CASSLNTLIGPYNEQFF
TRBV12-3/TRBV12-4	TRBJ2-7	CASSPPGQTYEQYF
TRBV12-3/TRBV12-4	TRBJ2-7	CASSFRMAGMVYEQYF
TRBV20-1	TRBJ2-2	CSAQVGLAGDTGELFF
TRBV19	TRBJ1-1	CASRNTLNTEAFF
TRBV28	TRBJ1-1	CAILPIQGMNTEAFF
TRBV14	TRBJ2-5	CASSPQGPGETQYF
TRBV5-1	TRBJ2-7	CASSIGTFTYEQYF
TRBV2	TRBJ2-2	CASSGRGGGELFF
TRBV14	TRBJ1-1	CASSQILGWAFF
TRBV20-1	TRBJ2-5	CSAYLEGTQYF
TRBV11-2	TRBJ2-5	CASSLDLGGRPFIGETQYF
TRBV20-1	TRBJ1-1	CSARVAGVKTEAFF
TRBV7-2	TRBJ2-3	CASSRRASGLGDTQYF